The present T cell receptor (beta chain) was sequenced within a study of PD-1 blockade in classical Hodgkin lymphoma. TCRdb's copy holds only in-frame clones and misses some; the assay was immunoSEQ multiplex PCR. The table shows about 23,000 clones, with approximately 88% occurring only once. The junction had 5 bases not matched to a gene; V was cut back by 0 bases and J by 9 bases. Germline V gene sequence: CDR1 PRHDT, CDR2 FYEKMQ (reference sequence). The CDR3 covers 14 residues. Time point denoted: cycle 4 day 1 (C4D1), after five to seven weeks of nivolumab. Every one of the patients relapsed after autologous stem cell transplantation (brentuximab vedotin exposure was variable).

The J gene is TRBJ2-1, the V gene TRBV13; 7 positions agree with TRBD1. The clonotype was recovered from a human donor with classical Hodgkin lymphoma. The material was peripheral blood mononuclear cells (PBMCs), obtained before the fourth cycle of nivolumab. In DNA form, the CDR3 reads TGTGCCAGCAGCTTAGGCCGAGGGGGCGGTGAGCAGTTCTTC. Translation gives CASSLGRGGGEQFF.